The rows below give T cell receptor beta chains drawn from one sample of a study of shared clonotypes between healthy human individuals. This table comes from immunoSEQ multiplex PCR, and its TCRdb copy is limited to in-frame clones, with some not included. This table has roughly 2.2 million clones, 85% to 95% appearing once. Sequencing used naive CD4+ T cells from PBMCs. The receptors were sampled from a man aged 18-30 years in good health. Some clones in this sample may be carry-over from other donors' samples. CDR3s include the opening cysteine and the closing phenylalanine or tryptophan. The order of the fields is clone size, D gene, CDR3 length, J gene, V gene, CDR3 protein, CDR3 DNA. D genes are given only for firm matches. The size field is filled for only some rows; it gives once, few, many or a size class.

size: -
D: -
length: 15
J: TRBJ1-5
V: TRBV6-6
CDR3: CASSRPGDSDQPQHF
DNA: TGTGCCAGCAGTCGTCCAGGGGATAGCGATCAGCCCCAGCATTTT

size: few
D: -
length: 13
J: TRBJ2-7
V: TRBV18
CDR3: CASSPPSGYEQYF
DNA: TGTGCCAGCTCACCACCTTCTGGGTACGAGCAGTACTTC

size: -
D: TRBD2
length: 15
J: TRBJ2-3
V: TRBV7-2
CDR3: CASSSSGRSTDTQYF
DNA: TGTGCCAGCAGCTCTAGCGGGAGAAGCACAGATACGCAGTATTTT

size: -
D: -
length: 12
J: TRBJ2-1
V: TRBV10-3
CDR3: CAISELGNEQFF
DNA: TGTGCCATCAGTGAGCTCGGCAATGAGCAGTTCTTC

size: -
D: TRBD1
length: 15
J: TRBJ1-2
V: TRBV5-8
CDR3: CASSLGAGGAYGYTF
DNA: TGTGCCAGCAGCTTGGGGGCAGGGGGCGCCTATGGCTACACCTTC

size: -
D: TRBD1
length: 15
J: TRBJ2-7
V: TRBV6-5
CDR3: CASKGVTGDRYEQYF
DNA: TGTGCCAGCAAGGGCGTTACAGGGGATCGATACGAGCAGTACTTC

size: -
D: -
length: 13
J: TRBJ1-2
V: TRBV7-2
CDR3: CASSSGPLYGYTF
DNA: TGTGCCAGCAGCTCCGGACCACTATATGGCTACACCTTC

size: -
D: TRBD2
length: 18
J: TRBJ2-1
V: TRBV11-3
CDR3: CASSAGTSGRTTYNEQFF
DNA: TGTGCCAGCAGCGCCGGGACTAGCGGGAGAACAACCTACAATGAGCAGTTCTTC

size: once
D: TRBD1
length: 16
J: TRBJ2-6
V: TRBV11-3
CDR3: CASTPGTGSGANVLTF
DNA: TGTGCCAGCACCCCCGGGACAGGGTCTGGGGCCAACGTCCTGACTTTC

size: -
D: -
length: 11
J: TRBJ1-2
V: TRBV6-1
CDR3: CASSEGGGYTF
DNA: TGTGCCAGCAGCGAGGGGGGTGGCTACACCTTC

size: -
D: -
length: 15
J: TRBJ2-1
V: TRBV15
CDR3: CATSRDLAGSNEQFF
DNA: TGTGCCACCAGCAGAGATCTTGCGGGAAGCAATGAGCAGTTCTTC

size: -
D: -
length: 13
J: TRBJ1-2
V: TRBV30
CDR3: CAWSGPPVYGYTF
DNA: TGTGCCTGGAGTGGACCGCCAGTCTATGGCTACACCTTC

size: few
D: -
length: 11
J: TRBJ1-1
V: TRBV12-5
CDR3: CASRRSGVAFF
DNA: TGTGCTAGCCGCCGATCAGGGGTTGCTTTCTTT

size: few
D: -
length: 14
J: TRBJ1-1
V: TRBV11-2
CDR3: CASFRHLGTTEAFF
DNA: TGTGCCAGCTTTCGCCACCTCGGGACAACTGAAGCTTTCTTT

size: -
D: -
length: 15
J: TRBJ1-2
V: TRBV29-1
CDR3: CSVEGGRREGYGYTF
DNA: TGCAGCGTTGAAGGGGGTAGGAGGGAGGGCTATGGCTACACCTTC

size: -
D: -
length: 15
J: TRBJ1-1
V: TRBV18
CDR3: CASSPPGATNTEAFF
DNA: TGTGCCAGCTCACCCCCAGGGGCCACGAACACTGAAGCTTTCTTT

size: -
D: -
length: 14
J: TRBJ2-2
V: TRBV11-3
CDR3: CASSLGTYTGELFF
DNA: TGTGCCAGCAGCTTGGGGACCTACACCGGGGAGCTGTTTTTT

size: -
D: TRBD2
length: 18
J: TRBJ2-3
V: TRBV28
CDR3: CASSPLGRTRYSTDTQYF
DNA: TGTGCCAGCAGTCCCCTCGGGCGGACTAGGTATTCCACAGATACGCAGTATTTT

size: -
D: -
length: 12
J: TRBJ2-7
V: TRBV6-1
CDR3: CATRTLAYEQYF
DNA: TGTGCCACCAGGACCTTAGCCTACGAGCAGTACTTC

size: -
D: -
length: 14
J: TRBJ2-1
V: TRBV4-1
CDR3: CASSQEGTLNEQFF
DNA: TGCGCCAGCAGCCAAGAGGGGACACTAAATGAGCAGTTCTTC

size: -
D: -
length: 14
J: TRBJ2-5
V: TRBV7-3
CDR3: CASSLGGSQETQYF
DNA: TGTGCCAGCAGCTTAGGGGGATCACAAGAGACCCAGTACTTC